This TCR beta chain is drawn from a study of T cell responses to AZD1222 COVID-19 vaccine. V was shortened by 6 bases and J by 5 bases, with 14 bases between the two germline ends. The CDR3 has 15 residues. In germline, CDR1 is MNHEY, CDR2 SVGAGI. Overall study findings and caveats: There were mostly white British donors and more females than males, and clonal diversity was possibly underestimated.

The protocol was immunoSEQ multiplex PCR, while the TCRdb copy is restricted to in-frame clones and leaves out a portion. The repertoire holds approximately 120,000 clones, with roughly 90% as singletons. Turning to this clone: The antigen remains undetermined.

J is TRBJ1-6 and V is TRBV6-5; D might be TRBD1 (5 bases). The source is an adult in good health. The source material was peripheral blood, sampled on day 0 of MenACWY control vaccination. CDR3 bases: TGTGCCAGCAGATCCGGGACGCGAAATAATTCACCCCTCCACTTT. Residues: CASRSGTRNNSPLHF.